This T cell receptor beta chain was sequenced for a study of beta chain features in type 1 diabetes. With 4 bases clipped from V and 6 bases from J, the junction kept 10 bases outside the gene matches. CDR3 size: 16 residues. The germline V gene encodes CDR1 SGHRS and CDR2 YFSETQ. This clone was detected a few times. Its specificity is unknown. Reverse transcription of all isolated RNA meant that expressed TCRB transcripts were sequenced. Clones were read by immunoSEQ multiplex PCR, and TCRdb kept only the in-frame ones, dropping some. Here the sample spans under 200,000 clones, around 8.4% being singletons. Study outcomes and limitations: In comparison with healthy donors, patients had naive, central memory and Treg TCRB repertoires that appeared more similar. Equally in patients and controls, PCR might preferentially amplify shorter templates. The study found moderately but significantly shorter TCRB CDR3s in all four CD4+ subsets of Type 1 diabetes patients.

About 120 mL of blood, on average, came from one heparinised draw per donor. Using CD45RO/CCR7/CD25/CD127/CD95/CD27, CD4+ naive, central memory, regulatory and stem cell-like memory cells were sorted. The V call is TRBV5-1, the J call TRBJ2-2; 9 nucleotides line up with TRBD1. This TCR was sampled from a woman aged 18-35 years with type 1 diabetes. Sequencing was carried out using central memory CD4+ T cells from blood. The DNA for the CDR3 is TGCGCCAGCAGCCTCGTGGGACAGGGTACCGCCGGGGAGCTGTTTTTT. Its translation is CASSLVGQGTAGELFF.